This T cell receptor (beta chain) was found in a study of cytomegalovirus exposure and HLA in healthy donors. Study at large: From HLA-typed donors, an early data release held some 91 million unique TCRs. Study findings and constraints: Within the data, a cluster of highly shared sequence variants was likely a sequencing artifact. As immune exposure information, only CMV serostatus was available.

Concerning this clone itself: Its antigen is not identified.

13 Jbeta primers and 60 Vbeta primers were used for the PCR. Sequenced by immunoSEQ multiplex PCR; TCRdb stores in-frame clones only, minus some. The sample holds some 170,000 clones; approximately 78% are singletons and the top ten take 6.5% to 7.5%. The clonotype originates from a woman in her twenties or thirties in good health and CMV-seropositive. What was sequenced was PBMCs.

CDR3 residues: CASSRQGVTDTQYF. The CDR3 DNA reads TGTGCCAGCAGTAGACAGGGTGTCACAGATACGCAGTATTTT. The V call is TRBV2, the J call TRBJ2-3; 7 nucleotides agree with TRBD1. CDR1 SNHLY and CDR2 FYNNEI come from the germline V gene. CDR3 length: 14 residues. V lost 5 bases to trimming and J lost 2 bases; unmatched junction nucleotides: 4.